These 10 T cell receptor beta chains were all obtained from the same sample, sequenced in a study of T cell repertoires in cytomegalovirus infection. TCRdb ran MiXCR on the reads and lists one entry per CDR3 protein. The sample contains approximately 1,000,000 distinct CDR3 sequences, around 30% of which appear only once. Antigens for these TCRs are unknown. This material consisted of cultured CD8+ T cells from PBMCs, taken from culture after CMV antigen stimulation. The receptors shown here come from a human donor in good health (CMV status not recorded). Some clones in this sample may be carry-over from other donors' samples.

This clonotype was detected only a few times. J is TRBJ1-2 and V is TRBV19; no reliable D call. V was shortened by 5 bases and J by 1 base, with 14 bases between the two germline ends. CDR3 length: 15 residues. Germline V gene data show CDR1 as LNHDA and CDR2 as SQIVND (reference sequence). This CDR3 reads CASSARRPINYGYTF. CDR3 nucleotides: TGTGCCAGTAGTGCCAGAAGGCCTATTAACTATGGCTACACCTTC.

The rearrangement uses TRBV9 and TRBJ1-1; D gene unclear. The CDR3 consists of 10 residues. Trimming left V 4 bases short and J 10 bases short, with 8 bases between. Germline V gene sequence: CDR1 SGDLS, CDR2 YYNGEE. The CDR3 reads CASSTRRAFF. The DNA for the CDR3 is TGTGCCAGCAGCACCAGACGAGCTTTCTTT.

The chain employs TRBV7-9 and TRBJ2-1; unclear D gene. Germline V gene data show CDR1 as SEHNR and CDR2 as FQNEAQ (reference sequence). The length of the CDR3 is 12 residues. Trimming removed 5 bases from V and 10 bases from J, with 12 bases in between. The CDR3 DNA sequence: TGTGCCAGCAGCCCCCATGTGGGCGAGCAGTTCTTC. Protein: CASSPHVGEQFF.

The genes are TRBV7-8 and TRBJ2-7; 8 bases match TRBD2. CDR1 is SGHVS, CDR2 FQNEAQ, per germline. With V trimmed by 5 bases and J by 3 bases, 9 bases remained unmatched. This CDR3 has 15 amino acids. As DNA, the CDR3 is TGTGCCAGCAGCGACGGGGGGGCGGGGGGCTACGAGCAGTACTTC. This codes for CASSDGGAGGYEQYF.

This clonotype came up a few times. The rearrangement joins TRBV4-1 to TRBJ2-2; a weak D match, TRBD2 (6 bases). The CDR3 is 14 amino acids. V was shortened by 1 base and J by 5 bases, with 8 bases between the two germline ends. Germline V lookup: CDR1 MGHRA, CDR2 YSYEKL. In DNA, the CDR3 is TGCGCCAGCAGCCAAGGGGGGGTTACCGGGGAGCTGTTTTTT. Its protein product is CASSQGGVTGELFF.

V gene TRBV29-1 combines with J gene TRBJ1-2, with 7 positions matching TRBD1. The CDR3 is made up of 14 amino acids. The germline V gene encodes CDR1 SQVTM and CDR2 ANQGSEA. The V gene end was trimmed by 3 bases and the J gene end by 7 bases; junction bases not matched to a gene: 11. The CDR3 region is CSVDRGDRVSGYTF. In DNA, the CDR3 is TGCAGCGTTGACAGGGGCGACAGGGTCAGTGGCTACACCTTC.

The gene calls are TRBV7-9 and TRBJ2-1; 8 bases line up with TRBD2. The germline V gene encodes CDR1 SEHNR and CDR2 FQNEAQ (reference sequence). The J segment lost 8 bases and the V segment lost 2 bases, leaving 8 bases of the junction unmatched. The CDR3 runs 15 residues. CDR3 in DNA: TGTGCCAGCAGCTTATTCGGGGGGGCCGGGGATGAGCAGTTCTTC. As protein: CASSLFGGAGDEQFF.

This clonotype turned up a few times. The chain couples TRBV2 to TRBJ2-1, with no clear D. Germline CDR1 and CDR2: SNHLY and FYNNEI. Between the trimmed V and J ends, which lost 3 bases and 8 bases, there was a span of 26 bases. This CDR3 has 18 amino acids. CDR3 sequence (DNA): TGTGCCAGCAGTGACCCCCGATCGGCGCCACCGATCCCTGATGAGCAGTTCTTC. Its translation is CASSDPRSAPPIPDEQFF.

The chain recombines TRBV19 with TRBJ2-1, with 7 nucleotides matching TRBD2. Trimming at V came to 2 bases and at J to 3 bases, leaving 4 bases not matched to a gene. This CDR3 is built from 15 residues. The germline V gene has CDR1 LNHDA and CDR2 SQIVND (reference sequence). The CDR3 nucleotides are TGTGCCAGTAGTATACTAGCGGATCTCTACAATGAGCAGTTCTTC. Its protein product is CASSILADLYNEQFF. Complete variable domain (other parts from reference TRBV19 and TRBJ2-1): DGGITQSPKYLFRKEGQNVTLSCEQNLNHDAMYWYRQDPGQGLRLIYYSQIVNDFQKGDIAEGYSVSREKKESFPLTVTSAQKNPTAFYLCASSILADLYNEQFFGPGTRLTVL.

J is TRBJ1-3 and V is TRBV6-5; D ambiguous. Germline-derived CDR1 and CDR2 are MNHEY and SVGAGI. This CDR3 spans 17 amino acids. Trimming shortened V by 2 bases and J by 0 bases, and 14 bases separated the two germline ends. Here the CDR3 DNA reads TGTGCCAGCAGTTACATATCCTCGTTTTACTCTGGAAACACCATATATTTT. Translated: CASSYISSFYSGNTIYF.